This TCR beta chain was found in a study of cytomegalovirus exposure and HLA in healthy donors (dated 2017 in TCRdb). Broadly, across the study: According to an earlier analysis of 450 to 650 of the donors, 150 million to 200 million T cells yielded some 110 million unique TCR beta sequences and approximately 300 Gb of sequence data. Among some 400 genotyped donors of the cohort, an average of around 250,000 unique TCR beta nucleotide sequences was sequenced per donor, of which about 19% were non-productive. Of the roughly 400 genotyped donors, roughly 85% fell in the genetic ancestry cluster associated with self-reported Caucasian donors. HLA typing covered class I and class II loci at four-digit resolution. Rather than drawing on any new phenotypic data, the later analysis identified candidate immune exposures from TCR beta sequences and the way those sequences occurred across donors. Every discovery cohort repertoire had been produced on one sequencing platform. Approximately 300 gigabases of sequencing data and around 88 million unique TCR sequences made up an early release that covered over 550 HLA-typed donors. The study combined high-throughput TCR immunosequencing, statistical association of individual TCRs with disease status, and machine learning to predict cytomegalovirus infection status. Alongside the repertoire data, information on donor age, sex, ethnicity and CMV serostatus was compiled. Genome-wide SNP genotypes for about 65% of the 666 donors were used in a later genetic analysis, which treated that subset as a discovery cohort. Roughly five DR-DQ haplotypes were treated as single units for association and clustering because of strong linkage in the cohort. Typing coverage differed by locus: A, B, C, DRB1 and DQB1 were typed in roughly 620-630 donors, DQA1 in 500 to 550, DPA1 in 600 to 610, and DPB1 in roughly 470. In a later analysis, previously published TCR beta repertoires from some 640 donors were re-analyzed and high-resolution HLA genotyping was added so that TCR occurrence patterns could be studied. The study aimed to test whether signatures of past pathogen exposure could be identified by cataloging public T cell receptors. The T cell repertoires of 666 subjects were profiled by immunosequencing and related to cytomegalovirus serostatus. In addition to the first cohort of 666 subjects, a separate validation cohort of approximately 110 different subjects was used. To decide whether each TCR beta V gene segment behaved as functional or pseudogenic, an earlier analysis of nearly 600 of the donors relied on high-throughput TCR beta sequencing.

The library relied on the immunoSEQ multiplex PCR assay. For the multiplex PCR, a mixture combining 60 forward primers for TCR Vbeta segments and 13 reverse primers for TCR Jbeta segments was used. The CDR3 region of rearranged TCR beta genes was amplified from genomic DNA by a multiplex PCR assay. On the Illumina HiSeq System, the amplified TCR beta libraries were sequenced as 87-base-pair reads. The study's own analysis went as follows. Across the roughly 640 repertoires, a later analysis counted tens of millions of unique TCR beta chains, approximately 12 million of which were shared by at least two donors. To remove PCR and sequencing errors, raw reads were error-corrected and collapsed into unique sequences using a nearest-neighbor algorithm that merged closely related sequences. V, D and J gene segments were assigned by aligning CDR3 sequences to IMGT reference sequences. For a sequence to be retained, at least a six-nucleotide match to both a V gene segment and a J gene segment was required. Rearrangements were classified as productive when the CDR3 lacked stop codons and remained in frame with V and J, and all other rearrangements were classified as non-productive. CDR3 was defined according to IMGT convention as the region running from the second conserved V-encoded cysteine to the conserved J-encoded phenylalanine. The earlier analysis of 500 to 650 of the donors excluded any sequence lacking an unambiguous match to a single V gene segment. In an earlier analysis of 587 of the donors, V segments were called functional above 56.7% productive rearrangements and were called segregating when the between-donor standard deviation exceeded 5%. To diagnose cytomegalovirus status from the catalog of TCR beta chain sequences, a statistical classification framework was built. In a later analysis, TCR nucleotide sequences were compared against IMGT/GENE-DB human TR gene sequences so that V and J genes could be assigned. The TCRdist pipeline was used in a later analysis to assign CDR3 sequences and most-parsimonious VDJ recombination scenarios. In a later analysis, each TCR beta chain was defined by its CDR3 amino acid sequence together with its V-gene family, and reads without a unique V-gene family were excluded. A later analysis removed 592 highly shared, low-generation-probability nucleotide sequences to deal with suspected cross-contamination and a sequencing artifact. In a later analysis, a clonal expansion index for each public chain was calculated from normalized within-repertoire ranks of inferred template counts. A later analysis computed generation probabilities with a VDJ recombination model fitted to out-of-frame rearrangements, and checked the results against IGoR. In a later analysis, hypergeometric tests were used to score TCR-TCR, TCR-HLA and TCR-CMV co-occurrence, with a repertoire-size bias correction applied to TCR pairs. A later analysis estimated false discovery rates by permuting HLA or CMV assignments 20 times. A later analysis grouped co-occurring TCRs with DBSCAN, adding TCRdist sequence similarity when clustering within HLA-allele-positive subsets. Repertoires with fewer than 30,000 or more than 120,000 public chains were left out of co-occurrence clustering, as were about 5 repertoires with anomalous nucleotide sharing. TCRdb mirrors the immuneACCESS table, restricted to in-frame sequences. Some clones are absent from its copies; in checked studies, under half trace to an unresolved V gene, and the reason for the others is unknown. The DNA was the basis for D and trimming; V, J and clone size are from that table. Counted in this sample were tens of thousands of clones; around 53% of them appeared once. The ten largest clones add up to 6.2% of the sample.

Results and caveats for the whole study, not just this receptor: A total of 164 TCR beta chains were listed by the study as associated with cytomegalovirus. Several of the top co-occurrence clusters appeared to be linked to parvovirus B19, influenza, CMV and Epstein-Barr virus, according to a later analysis. The sequencing pipeline was judged likely to have produced a cluster of highly shared sequence variants as a technical artifact. In a later genetic analysis, a missense DCLRE1C variant was associated with V-gene and J-gene trimming of TCR beta chains, and the association was replicated in an independent cohort. In both the original and validation cohorts, the classifier was reported to diagnose cytomegalovirus status with high specificity and sensitivity. In an earlier analysis of approximately 590 of the donors, most TCR beta V segments appeared in productive rearrangements about 90% or about 30% of the time, broadly matching IMGT annotations. About 15 rarely observed V segments, including chromosome 9 orphons, were excluded from the earlier analysis of about 610 of the donors because counts were too low. The 87-base-pair reads could not distinguish some IMGT-functional V segments, including TRBV6-2 and TRBV6-3, so those segments were excluded. A few of the identified cytomegalovirus-associated TCR beta chains were confirmed in vitro to be specific for cytomegalovirus antigens. In a later analysis, the rate of TCR association differed among HLA loci, with DRB1 alleles having the most associated TCRs and HLA-C alleles having the fewest. The authors suggested that the approach could potentially be generalized to other disease states and immunological phenotypes. Specific HLA alleles were associated with some 15,000 TCR beta sequences at a false discovery rate of 0.05 in a later analysis. Most CMV-associated TCR beta chains appeared to be HLA-restricted in a later analysis, and the HLA associations seemed to be driven largely by CMV exposure. While some public TCRs were present in many individuals, most TCR sequences turned up only very rarely across donors. Sequencing depth was assumed to be roughly uniform across donors in the presence/absence analyses, though that assumption may not hold. A later genetic analysis reported fewer N-insertions in productive TCRs among donors in an Asian-associated ancestry cluster than the approximately 700-donor mean. Correlated functional status among segregating V segments might reflect linkage disequilibrium, but an unknown experimental factor could not be ruled out. A further reported finding was that TCR beta sequences accurately predicted the HLA-A and HLA-B alleles for most subjects in the first cohort. The only immune exposure information available for the cohort was CMV serostatus. A later analysis found that HLA-associated TCR beta chains were more clonally expanded and had lower generation probabilities than equally common non-associated chains. Because some donors lacked HLA typing at each locus, the association tests relied only on the typed subset. Strong co-occurrence of HLA alleles, especially DR and DQ, made assigning TCR associations to individual alleles difficult. The cohort was sequenced for TCR beta chains only, and without alpha or paired-chain data the features that could be detected were limited.

The cohort was made up of about 670 healthy bone marrow donors. At the time of sampling, every cohort member was nominally healthy, though immune exposures that went unrecorded were likely present. The donor was CMV seropositive and belonged to the group of 250 to 350 seropositive cohort members. Every donor gave a peripheral blood sample, and the peripheral blood mononuclear cells from that sample were used for TCR beta sequencing. The Qiagen DNeasy Blood Extraction Kit was used to extract genomic DNA from the blood cell samples. This clone has a handful of counts. Its antigen is not yet known. Qualities for individual bases were not recorded, and no much larger clone is one base off. Germline trimming amounts to 7 bases on V and 6 bases on J, with 13 as the count of junction bases outside the gene matches. Reading the germline V gene gives CDR1 SGHTA and CDR2 FQGNSA. Inclusive of the bounding cysteine and phenylalanine, the CDR3 is 15 residues long. The CDR3 DNA has 45 bases and is translated from base 1.

The material sequenced was PBMCs. The V and J segments used are TRBV7-2 and TRBJ2-3; 7 nucleotides in the junction match TRBD1. The clonotype originates from a woman aged 40 to 55 in good health and CMV-seropositive. CDR3 protein: CASTEGGRGSDTQYF. The nucleotide sequence reads TGTGCCAGCACCGAAGGGGGCAGGGGGTCTGATACGCAGTATTTT.